Listed below are T cell receptor beta chains from one sample, sequenced in a study of blood T cell repertoires in COVID-19. TCRdb keeps only in-frame clones here, not all; method: immunoSEQ multiplex PCR. The table includes about 350,000 clones, 88% detected once. Sequences were obtained from PBMCs or T cells enriched from blood (not recorded which). All receptors come from a woman in her twenties or thirties who had been exposed to COVID-19. Both conserved end residues are part of each CDR3. The D gene is left open where the match is weak. Expanded clones get a size class; other rows say once, few or many, or leave the size out.

>11|TRBD1|few|TRBJ1-2|TRBV2
CASSEDRAYTF
TGTGCCAGCAGTGAGGACAGGGCCTACACCTTC
>14|.|once|TRBJ1-2|TRBV6-5
CASSYGQGNYGYTF
TGTGCCAGCAGTTACGGGCAGGGGAACTATGGCTACACCTTC
>15|TRBD1|.|TRBJ2-1|TRBV27
CASNSGTGAYNEQFF
TGTGCCAGTAACTCCGGGACAGGGGCGTACAATGAGCAGTTCTTC
>13|.|.|TRBJ1-1|TRBV24-1
CATSDGGQGKAFF
TGTGCCACCAGTGACGGGGGGCAGGGAAAAGCTTTCTTT
>16|.|.|TRBJ2-1|TRBV28
CASSPGRLARYNEQFF
TGTGCCAGCAGTCCCGGGCGGCTAGCGCGCTACAATGAGCAGTTCTTC
>13|.|.|TRBJ2-1|TRBV28
CASSLSRTHEQFF
TGTGCCAGCAGTTTATCTAGGACACACGAGCAGTTCTTC
>12|.|.|TRBJ1-4|TRBV3-1/TRBV3-2
CASSQDRRALFF
TGTGCCAGCAGCCAAGATCGCAGGGCCCTGTTTTTT
>15|.|.|TRBJ1-2|TRBV21-1
CASSKERGYRGGYTF
TGTGCCAGCAGCAAAGAAAGGGGTTACAGGGGTGGCTACACCTTC
>11|.|.|TRBJ1-5|TRBV28
CASGENQPQHF
TGTGCCAGCGGGGAGAATCAGCCCCAGCATTTT
>17|.|.|TRBJ2-5|TRBV27
CASSLSVGGPREETQYF
TGTGCCAGCAGTTTATCGGTCGGCGGGCCGAGAGAAGAGACCCAGTACTTC
>14|.|.|TRBJ1-2|TRBV28
CASSPGSYNYGYTF
TGTGCCAGCAGTCCCGGGTCGTATAACTATGGCTACACCTTC
>16|TRBD1|once|TRBJ1-1|TRBV4-2
CASSLGGQMGNTEAFF
TGTGCCAGCAGCCTAGGGGGACAGATGGGGAACACTGAAGCTTTCTTT
>13|.|few|TRBJ2-2|TRBV15
CATSQGVGGELFF
TGTGCCACCAGCCAGGGCGTTGGCGGGGAGCTGTTTTTT
>15|.|.|TRBJ2-5|TRBV4-2
CASSPRGGQIETQYF
TGTGCCAGCAGTCCTCGGGGGGGACAGATCGAGACCCAGTACTTC
>14|TRBD2|.|TRBJ2-1|TRBV12-5
CASVIAGGHNEQFF
TGTGCTAGTGTAATAGCGGGAGGGCACAATGAGCAGTTCTTC
>15|.|.|TRBJ1-3|TRBV28
CASTDPGLSGNTIYF
TGTGCCAGCACTGACCCGGGACTCTCTGGAAACACCATATATTTT
>15|.|.|TRBJ1-3|TRBV6-5
CASSLRGRSGNTIYF
TGTGCCAGCAGTCTCAGGGGTAGATCTGGAAACACCATATATTTT
>15|.|.|TRBJ1-1|TRBV18
CASSQERGGNTEAFF
TGTGCCAGCTCCCAGGAGAGGGGGGGGAACACTGAAGCTTTCTTT
>16|TRBD2|.|TRBJ2-5|TRBV5-1
CASRPGLAGGQETQYF
TGCGCCAGCAGGCCGGGACTAGCGGGAGGACAAGAGACCCAGTACTTC
>17|.|few|TRBJ1-2|TRBV5-8
CASSPRSGGADTYGYTF
TGTGCCAGCAGCCCGAGGAGTGGCGGGGCCGACACATATGGCTACACCTTC
>15|.|.|TRBJ2-5|TRBV4-1
CASSQDGREEETQYF
TGCGCCAGCAGCCAAGATGGCAGGGAGGAAGAGACCCAGTACTTC
>17|TRBD2|once|TRBJ2-2|TRBV28
CASLPTPSGSGTGELFF
TGTGCCAGCCTACCAACTCCTAGCGGGAGTGGCACCGGGGAGCTGTTTTTT
>15|.|few|TRBJ1-5|TRBV19
CASSGGLRSNQPQHF
TGTGCCAGTAGTGGGGGGTTACGGAGCAATCAGCCCCAGCATTTT
>15|.|.|TRBJ1-6|TRBV2
CASSPSSSYNSPLHF
TGTGCCAGCAGCCCGTCGAGCTCCTATAATTCACCCCTCCACTTT
>14|.|.|TRBJ1-1|TRBV3-1/TRBV3-2
CASSSDGGRTEAFF
TGTGCCAGCAGCTCAGACGGGGGGCGCACTGAAGCTTTCTTT
>15|.|.|TRBJ2-5|TRBV19
CASSMIGRGLETQYF
TGTGCCAGTAGTATGATCGGCAGGGGTTTAGAGACCCAGTACTTC
>16|TRBD1|.|TRBJ2-4|TRBV28
CASRRTGEGAKNIQYF
TGTGCCAGCAGAAGGACAGGGGAAGGGGCCAAAAACATTCAGTACTTC
>12|TRBD1|few|TRBJ2-2|TRBV12-3/TRBV12-4
CASKQGSGELFF
TGTGCCAGCAAACAGGGGTCCGGGGAGCTGTTTTTT
>14|TRBD2|.|TRBJ2-1|TRBV11-1
CASSPDAGANEQFF
TGTGCCAGCAGCCCAGACGCGGGAGCAAATGAGCAGTTCTTC
>13|TRBD2|.|TRBJ2-1|TRBV7-9
CATLSGTYNEQFF
TGTGCCACCCTAAGCGGGACCTACAATGAGCAGTTCTTC
>14|.|.|TRBJ1-4|TRBV2
CASRLETVNEKLFF
TGTGCCAGCCGCCTAGAGACAGTAAATGAAAAACTGTTTTTT
>14|.|.|TRBJ1-6|TRBV28
CASSLTGRNSPLHF
TGTGCCAGCAGTTTAACAGGGAGAAATTCACCCCTCCACTTT
>23|TRBD2|.|TRBJ2-1|TRBV28
CASSHWTGNPQDAGTSGREEQFF
TGTGCCAGCAGTCACTGGACGGGAAACCCCCAAGACGCCGGGACTAGCGGGAGAGAAGAGCAGTTCTTC
>15|TRBD1|few|TRBJ1-2|TRBV7-9
CASSRSGDREGGYTF
TGTGCCAGCAGCCGTAGCGGGGACAGGGAAGGCGGCTACACCTTC
>12|.|.|TRBJ1-1|TRBV29-1
CSIDGMGTEAFF
TGCAGCATCGACGGGATGGGCACTGAAGCTTTCTTT
>20|.|.|TRBJ2-3|TRBV28
CASSLSLVSRRTTSTDTQYF
TGTGCCAGCAGTTTATCTCTTGTAAGTCGAAGGACTACTAGCACAGATACGCAGTATTTT
>14|TRBD1|.|TRBJ2-7|TRBV27
CASSLSGQSYEQYF
TGTGCCAGCAGTTTATCGGGACAGTCTTACGAGCAGTACTTC
>13|TRBD2|once|TRBJ2-7|TRBV6-5
CASTSGLVREQYF
TGTGCCAGCACCTCCGGACTAGTGAGGGAGCAGTACTTC
>17|TRBD2|.|TRBJ2-1|TRBV10-2
CASSESMGLAGGPEQFF
TGCGCCAGCAGTGAGTCGATGGGACTAGCGGGAGGGCCGGAGCAGTTCTTC
>14|.|.|TRBJ2-5|TRBV9
CASSLGGAPETQYF
TGTGCCAGCAGCCTGGGTGGGGCTCCAGAGACCCAGTACTTC
>13|.|.|TRBJ2-5|TRBV27
CASRKAGAETQYF
TGTGCCAGCAGAAAGGCAGGGGCCGAGACCCAGTACTTC
>16|.|.|TRBJ2-7|TRBV28
CASSSRRGRGVYEQYF
TGTGCCAGCAGTTCCCGACGGGGCAGGGGCGTATACGAGCAGTACTTC
>15|TRBD2|.|TRBJ2-3|TRBV28
CASSEVGTSGDTQYF
TGTGCCAGCAGTGAGGTAGGGACTAGCGGAGATACGCAGTATTTT
>11|.|.|TRBJ2-7|TRBV13
CASSQASVQYF
TGTGCCAGCAGCCAAGCGAGTGTGCAGTACTTC
>15|.|.|TRBJ2-7|TRBV5-6
CASSFGGRSSYEQYF
TGTGCCAGCAGCTTTGGGGGCAGATCCTCCTACGAGCAGTACTTC
>21|.|once|TRBJ1-2|TRBV9
CASSVAGLDPSPTKRLYGYTF
TGTGCCAGCAGCGTAGCAGGGTTGGATCCGTCCCCGACCAAACGACTCTATGGCTACACCTTC
>15|TRBD2|few|TRBJ2-7|TRBV19
CASSYLAGPYGEQYF
TGTGCCAGTAGTTACCTAGCGGGCCCCTACGGCGAGCAGTACTTC
>15|.|.|TRBJ1-6|TRBV9
CASSGGGGSFPPLHF
TGTGCCAGCAGCGGAGGCGGGGGCTCGTTTCCACCCCTCCACTTT
>14|.|.|TRBJ2-2|TRBV9
CASSADLASGELFF
TGTGCCAGCAGCGCAGATCTAGCTTCCGGGGAGCTGTTTTTT
>12|.|once|TRBJ2-1|TRBV2
CASNQLNYEQFF
TGTGCCAGCAACCAATTAAACTATGAGCAGTTCTTC
>19|TRBD1|.|TRBJ1-6|TRBV28
CASSLVAGGRAGYNSPLHF
TGTGCCAGCAGTTTAGTGGCAGGGGGTCGGGCTGGATATAATTCACCCCTCCACTTT
>15|.|.|TRBJ1-1|TRBV5-1
CASEPIQRGGTEAFF
TGCGCCAGCGAGCCCATACAACGGGGGGGCACTGAAGCTTTCTTT
>14|.|.|TRBJ1-1|TRBV11-2
CASSLLPGSTEAFF
TGTGCCAGCAGCTTATTACCAGGCTCGACTGAAGCTTTCTTT
>15|.|.|TRBJ2-3|TRBV6-5
CASSYGDSSTDTQYF
TGTGCCAGCAGTTACGGGGACTCTTCCACAGATACGCAGTATTTT
>15|TRBD1|once|TRBJ2-1|TRBV9
CASSLGTGSYNEQFF
TGTGCCAGCAGCCTCGGGACAGGGTCCTACAATGAGCAGTTCTTC
>14|TRBD1|.|TRBJ1-1|TRBV3-1/TRBV3-2
CASSLQGVDTEAFF
TGTGCCAGCAGCCTACAGGGGGTGGACACTGAAGCTTTCTTT
>16|TRBD2|few|TRBJ2-7|TRBV27
CASSPGLDLISYEQYF
TGTGCCAGCAGTCCGGGACTAGACTTAATCTCCTACGAGCAGTACTTC
>15|.|.|TRBJ1-1|TRBV7-8
CASSLGSGWFAEAFF
TGTGCCAGCAGCTTAGGGAGTGGATGGTTTGCTGAAGCTTTCTTT
>13|.|.|TRBJ2-5|TRBV18
CASSRTAQETQYF
TGTGCCAGCTCCCGGACAGCCCAAGAGACCCAGTACTTC
>14|.|.|TRBJ2-7|TRBV27
CASSLAGSSYEQYF
TGTGCCAGCAGTTTAGCTGGGAGCTCCTACGAGCAGTACTTC